The subject of this entry is one T cell receptor beta chain. Antigen specificity is unknown. TCRdb's copy holds only in-frame clones and misses some; the assay was immunoSEQ multiplex PCR. The sample contains 96,000 or so clones, 92% of which appear only once. V lost 2 bases, J lost 6 bases, and 8 bases stayed unmatched. The germline gives CDR1 MRHNA, CDR2 SNTAGT. The CDR3 length is 15 residues. This specimen belongs to a study of graft-versus-host responses after intestinal transplantation. The chain joins TRBV6-4 to TRBJ2-3; 7 bases are shared with TRBD2. The TCR was taken from a human donor who received an intestinal transplant. The sample in question was unstimulated CD4+ T cells sorted from spleen or lymph node cells, obtained before intestinal transplant. In DNA form, the CDR3 reads TGTGCCAGCAGTGACACGGCGGGGGTATCGGATACGCAGTATTTT. Translated, it gives CASSDTAGVSDTQYF.